Reported below is one T cell receptor (beta chain). This clone's antigen is unknown. Base qualities are missing; no much larger clone stands one base away. This sample was included in a study of cytotoxic CD8 clonotypes in ibrutinib-treated CLL (dated by TCRdb to about 2021). With regard to the full study: The cohort was composed of roughly ten relapsed/refractory and roughly 14 treatment-naive patients; IGHV unmutated status was identified in about 17 patients. Responses were partial in around 25 patients and complete in 2; after median around 65 months follow-up, about 14 stayed in remission and roughly twelve progressed. Response samples were obtained after a median of approximately twelve months of treatment, with a range of roughly 6 to 40 months. On average, each sample had approximately 280,000 productive templates and more than 75,000 productive rearrangements. Longitudinal samples were available for about 30% of the 86 trial participants. Cryopreserved peripheral blood mononuclear cells were obtained before treatment, at response, and at either sustained remission or disease progression.

For TCR beta library preparation, 1.5 to 2.5 micrograms of genomic DNA was extracted from cryopreserved PBMCs. Longitudinal blood samples from CLL patients on ibrutinib monotherapy underwent high-throughput TCR beta sequencing. Patients were enrolled in a phase 2 open-label single-center ibrutinib monotherapy trial. Broad study findings and their caveats: Public clonotypes were rare and either shrank or stayed stable during treatment, and the rise in clonality at ibrutinib response reflected expansion of private clonotypes. Sustained-remission and progressing patients did not have matched sampling times, and lymph node repertoires were not examined. Baseline clonality was found to be higher than that of age-matched healthy donors and was strongly correlated with circulating CD8+ T-cell counts. At ibrutinib response clonality went up, during sustained remission it held steady, and at progression it dropped back toward baseline.

CDR1 KGHSY and CDR2 FQNENV were looked up in the germline V gene. Trimming removed 7 bases from V and 6 bases from J; the gene matches leave 8 bases unexplained. Including cysteine and phenylalanine, the CDR3 has 14 amino acids. This entry keeps only the CDR3 DNA: 42 bases, framed from base 1. A MiSeq instrument was used for deep resolution sequencing, which targeted depths ranging from 1 in 1 million up to 1 in 200,000 T cells, with coverage averaging 10x for each clonotype. TCR beta libraries were generated with the immunoSEQ hsTCRB Kit. In the paper's pipeline: Data were analyzed with ImmunoSEQ Data Assistant and ImmunoSEQ Analyzer, with V, D and J genes assigned per IMGT definitions. Clonality, with values ranging from 0 to 1, was calculated as one minus the normalized Shannon entropy of productive rearrangement frequencies. Only overrepresented clonotypes making up at least 0.05% of each patient's repertoire were included in the public clonotype analysis. Fewer than 15 repertoires from age-matched healthy donors, obtained from immuneACCESS, served as clonality controls. TCRdb retrieved this table from immuneACCESS and kept in-frame rearrangements only. Not all clones are present; in checked studies, unresolved V genes account for under half, and no reason is known for the remainder. V and J calls and clone size are as listed in that table; D and trimming were resolved from the DNA. Here the sample has tens of thousands of clones; approximately 57% occur a single time. The top ten clones comprise approximately 4.7% of the sample.

This chain is built from TRBV16 and TRBJ2-7; a stretch of 11 junction bases matches TRBD2. The source was PBMCs, collected before ibrutinib treatment. The sequence derives from a human donor with chronic lymphocytic leukemia. The bases are TGTGCCAGCAACAGTCAAGGGACTAGCGGCGAGCAGTACTTC. Protein translation: CASNSQGTSGEQYF.